In its sample, the clone carrying this T cell receptor (beta chain) was seen a few times. This entry is derived from a study of regulatory T cells in long-lasting Graves disease. Study as a whole: Antithyroid drug exposure in newly diagnosed Graves' patients had lasted under 3 months.

Time point denoted: newly diagnosed GD, antithyroid drugs for less than 3 months. Extracted PBMC RNA gave rise to the TCR library. Both iRepertoire HTBI primers and Arm-PCR of CDR3 regions were used to build the TCR beta libraries. TCRdb processed the multiplex PCR reads anew with MiXCR; each CDR3 protein has one entry. The repertoire consists of some 400,000 distinct CDR3 sequences, with about 15% occurring once and the leading ten covering around 15%. Looked up from germline, CDR1 is SGHAT and CDR2 is FQNNGV. Trimming cost V 3 bases and J 0 bases, with 12 bases left between them. This CDR3 is 16 amino acids long. This same sample was also taken into another study, of T cells in Graves' hyperthyroidism and ophthalmopathy. This second study says: Graves' hyperthyroidism showing no ophthalmopathy progression within 18 months was considered stable. An initial round of RT-PCR targeting the TCR CDR3 relied on the HTBI primer set. Most thyroid clonotypes that were expanded above 0.001 also turned up in blood.

The material sequenced was peripheral blood mononuclear cells (PBMCs), taken at new diagnosis, from a patient treated with antithyroid drugs. The V call is TRBV11-2, the J call TRBJ1-3, with D possibly being TRBD1 (5 bases). The TCR originated in a woman aged 30 to 39 with Graves disease. The CDR3 coding sequence is TGTGCCAGCAGCTTGACAGATTCTTCCTCTGGAAACACCATATATTTT. This translates into CASSLTDSSSGNTIYF.